A single sample gave rise to the 30 T cell receptor beta chains below, sequenced in a study of Graves' ophthalmopathy and Graves' hyperthyroidism. For repertoire sequencing, the TCR beta CDR3 regions were amplified from RNA transcripts. The first-round RT-PCR employed HTBI primers together with the Qiagen OneStep RT-PCR kit. A multiplex PCR was then performed as the second round. TCRdb re-analysed the multiplex PCR reads in MiXCR, keeping a single row per CDR3 protein. The sample consists of 150,000 to 200,000 distinct CDR3 sequences, roughly two fifths of them appearing once. Sequences were obtained from peripheral blood. The receptors here all came from a man aged 25-45 years with Graves' ophthalmopathy.

This clonotype was detected many times. The chain employs TRBV24-1 and TRBJ1-5, with D maybe TRBD1 (5 bases). From germline, CDR1 is KGHDR and CDR2 SFDVKD. V lost 9 bases and J lost 0, with 14 bases in between. The CDR3 covers 15 residues. CDR3 loop: CATETGTTSNQPQHF. CDR3 bases: TGTGCCACCGAGACCGGGACGACTAGCAATCAGCCCCAGCATTTT.

In its sample, this clonotype was seen many times. The rearrangement joins TRBV6-1 to TRBJ2-7, with 7 bases lining up with TRBD1. V shed 6 bases, J shed 3 bases, and the junction held 2 bases outside the gene matches. The germline CDR1 and CDR2 sequences are MNHNS and SASEGT. The CDR3 contains 12 residues. CDR3 DNA sequence: TGTGCCAGCAGGGACAGGTACTACGAGCAGTACTTC. Translating it yields CASRDRYYEQYF.

V usage is TRBV28 and J usage is TRBJ2-7; 7 bases align to TRBD2. The V gene end was trimmed by 1 base and the J gene end by 2 bases; junction bases not matched to a gene: 5. CDR3 length: 15 residues. Germline V CDR1 and CDR2: MDHEN, SYDVKM. CDR3 bases: TGTGCCAGCAGTTTATTGACTAGCCTCCCCTACGAGCAGTACTTC. It codes for CASSLLTSLPYEQYF.

This chain connects TRBV19 to TRBJ1-3; D not certain. The CDR3 has 14 amino acids. CDR1 is LNHDA and CDR2 is SQIVND in the germline V gene (reference sequence). Deletions cut 3 bases from V and 0 bases from J, with 6 bases between. DNA of the CDR3: TGTGCCAGTAGTATTTCTAACTCTGGAAACACCATATATTTT. This gives the protein CASSISNSGNTIYF.

This clonotype was recorded many times. This sequence joins TRBV3-1 and TRBJ2-7, with TRBD2 matching over 10 bases. This CDR3 has 14 residues. V was clipped by 6 bases and J by 5 bases; unmatched bases: 7. The germline V gene has CDR1 LGHDT and CDR2 YNNKEL (reference sequence). The CDR3 DNA follows: TGTGCCAGCAGACCCAGCGGGAGGGACCACGAGCAGTACTTC. Its translation is CASRPSGRDHEQYF.

This CDR3 is CASSHPEGSTNSNTGELFF. CDR3 DNA: TGCGCCAGCAGCCACCCCGAGGGCAGTACAAATTCTAACACCGGGGAGCTGTTTTTT. The chain combines TRBV4-1 with TRBJ2-2, with a possible D match to TRBD2 (5 bases). The CDR3 consists of 19 residues. From germline, CDR1 is MGHRA and CDR2 YSYEKL. V gave up 3 bases and J gave up 2 bases, with 22 bases separating them.

This clonotype was seen at least ten times. One junction end disagrees with the germline gene, perhaps due to a read error. This rearrangement joins TRBV7-2 to TRBJ2-5, with D hard to call. Germline CDR1 SGHTA, CDR2 FQGNSA. The CDR3 covers 14 residues. CDR3 nucleotides: TGTGCCAACAGCTTATCCGCGGCCCAAGAGACCCAGTACTTC. Translation gives CANSLSAAQETQYF.

This sequence joins TRBV6-2 or TRBV6-3 and TRBJ2-5, with D possibly TRBD2 on 5 matching bases. CDR1 and CDR2 from the germline V gene are MNHEY and SVGEGT. The CDR3 has 13 amino acids. Trimming removed 10 bases at V and 5 bases at J, with 17 bases between. The CDR3 DNA is TGTGCCACAGACCGGCCTAGCCAGGAGACCCAGTACTTC. Residues: CATDRPSQETQYF.

The rearrangement uses TRBV6-2 or TRBV6-3 and TRBJ2-7; 9 bases align to TRBD2. This CDR3 comprises 19 residues. Germline lookup yields CDR1 MNHEY and CDR2 SVGEGT. Unmatched junction bases numbered 13, after V lost 0 bases and J lost 1 base. The CDR3 loop is CASSYSSPSGKGYSYEQYF. The CDR3 DNA sequence: TGTGCCAGCAGTTACTCGAGTCCTAGCGGGAAAGGTTATTCCTACGAGCAGTACTTC.

This clonotype was counted at least ten times. The V and J genes are TRBV11-2 and TRBJ2-5; TRBD2 agrees at 13 bases. The junction had 11 bases not matched to a gene; V was cut back by 5 bases and J by 5 bases. CDR1 SGHAT and CDR2 FQNNGV come from the germline V gene. This CDR3 is built from 17 residues. The CDR3 coding sequence is TGTGCCAGCAGCCCCGGGACTAGCGGGATGGTTAGTGAGACCCAGTACTTC. Translated: CASSPGTSGMVSETQYF.

This clonotype was found many times. V is TRBV6-2 or TRBV6-3 and J is TRBJ1-1, with D uncertain. This CDR3 region has 13 residues. Germline loops: CDR1 MNHEY, CDR2 SVGEGT. Trimming took 6 bases from V and 5 from J, leaving 13 bases between them. The CDR3 region has the DNA TGTGCCAGCAGCCAGGAAAGGAGGACTGAAGCTTTCTTT. Translated: CASSQERRTEAFF.

There are a few counts of this clonotype. CDR3 DNA: TGTGCCAGCAGTTTAGGGGGTGGGCTAGCGGGAGGACACCCCGGCGAGCAGTACTTC. Its translation: CASSLGGGLAGGHPGEQYF. The rearrangement links TRBV12-3 or TRBV12-4 to TRBJ2-7, with 11 positions matching TRBD2. CDR3 length: 19 amino acids. J was trimmed by 6 bases and V by 1 base; bases with no gene match: 17.

This clonotype was seen at least ten times. The rearrangement uses TRBV29-1 and TRBJ2-7; 12 bases fit TRBD1. This CDR3 is 15 amino acids long. Germline V CDR1 and CDR2: SQVTM, ANQGSEA. Trimming took 5 bases from V and 5 from J; bases not matched to a gene: 10. CDR3 loop: CSVSTGTGGGNEQYF. The CDR3 DNA sequence: TGCAGCGTTTCTACCGGGACAGGGGGCGGGAACGAGCAGTACTTC.

The CDR3 loop is CASKQGTGSNQPQHF. For the CDR3, the DNA is TGTGCCAGCAAACAGGGGACAGGGAGCAATCAGCCCCAGCATTTT. The genes are TRBV19 and TRBJ1-5; the match to TRBD1 covers 9 bases. With V trimmed by 9 bases and J by 1 base, 7 bases remained unmatched. This CDR3 spans 15 amino acids. Germline values: CDR1 LNHDA, CDR2 SQIVND (reference sequence). Full variable domain (missing parts from reference TRBV19 and TRBJ1-5): DGGITQSPKYLFRKEGQNVTLSCEQNLNHDAMYWYRQDPGQGLRLIYYSQIVNDFQKGDIAEGYSVSREKKESFPLTVTSAQKNPTAFYLCASKQGTGSNQPQHFGDGTRLSIL.

The table lists this clonotype with many counts. The CDR3 region is CASSYSRSWDTEAFF. The DNA of the CDR3 is TGTGCCAGCAGTTACTCGAGGTCCTGGGACACTGAAGCTTTCTTT. The chain combines TRBV6-2 or TRBV6-3 with TRBJ1-1; D is unclear. Germline V gene sequence: CDR1 MNHEY, CDR2 SVGEGT. This CDR3 has 15 amino acids. The V end was cut by 0 bases, the J end by 3 bases, with 11 bases between.

The chain joins TRBV11-2 to TRBJ2-5; TRBD1 aligns across 8 bases. The CDR3 sequence is 18 residues long. Trimming cost V 3 bases and J 2 bases; bases outside gene matches: 14. CDR1 SGHAT and CDR2 FQNNGV come from the germline V gene. For the CDR3, the DNA is TGTGCCAGCAGCTTTTCCCTCAGGGGGCCCCTCAATCAAGAGACCCAGTACTTC. It encodes CASSFSLRGPLNQETQYF.

This clonotype was seen at least ten times. The J gene is TRBJ2-4, the V gene TRBV7-2; 11 bases are shared with TRBD2. CDR1 and CDR2 (germline): SGHTA, FQGNSA. V was clipped by 5 bases and J by 8 bases; unmatched bases: 14. The CDR3 extends over 17 amino acids. In DNA, the CDR3 is TGTGCCAGCAGCGTTAGCGGGGGGGGGTTTGGGATATACATTCAGTACTTC. Translating gives CASSVSGGGFGIYIQYF.

This clonotype was detected ten times or more. J is TRBJ1-6 and V is TRBV6-1, with D uncertain. The CDR3 covers 12 residues. V shed 9 bases and J shed 7 bases, with 10 bases lying between them. The germline V gene encodes CDR1 MNHNS and CDR2 SASEGT. The CDR3 coding sequence is TGTGCCAGTCAGGCATCCAATTCACCCCTCCACTTT. It specifies CASQASNSPLHF.

The chain carries TRBV20-1 and TRBJ2-5; TRBD2 matches 9 bases. Germline CDR1 reads DFQATT; CDR2 reads SNEGSKA (reference sequence). Trimming took 3 bases from V and 7 from J; bases not matched to a gene: 15. There are 16 residues in the CDR3. The CDR3 DNA reads as TGCAGTGCTAGCGGGGTTAGCGGGAGCGATTTTGGGACCCAGTACTTC. It codes for CSASGVSGSDFGTQYF.

The chain carries TRBV28 and TRBJ2-7; TRBD1 matches 8 bases. The CDR3 consists of 15 residues. Germline loops: CDR1 MDHEN, CDR2 SYDVKM. With 6 bases clipped from V and 2 bases from J, the junction kept 9 bases outside the gene matches. CDR3 sequence reads: CASSPDFRGPYEQYF. The CDR3 region has the DNA TGTGCCAGCAGCCCAGATTTCAGGGGGCCCTACGAGCAGTACTTC.

The J gene is TRBJ1-3, the V gene TRBV19, with D maybe TRBD1 (5 bases). Trimming shortened V by 7 bases and J by 0 bases, and 13 bases separated the two germline ends. Germline V gives CDR1 LNHDA, CDR2 SQIVND (reference sequence). The CDR3 totals 15 residues. CDR3 region: CASKRDRISGNTIYF. The CDR3 DNA reads as TGTGCCAGTAAGCGGGACCGGATCTCTGGAAACACCATATATTTT. Complete variable domain (other parts from reference TRBV19 and TRBJ1-3): DGGITQSPKYLFRKEGQNVTLSCEQNLNHDAMYWYRQDPGQGLRLIYYSQIVNDFQKGDIAEGYSVSREKKESFPLTVTSAQKNPTAFYLCASKRDRISGNTIYFGEGSWLTVV.

Ten or more counts support this clonotype. The chain links TRBV19 to TRBJ1-1, with D perhaps matching TRBD1 (6 bases). CDR3 length: 13 amino acids. V was cut by 8 bases and J by 5 bases, with 15 bases left in between. CDR1 is LNHDA and CDR2 is SQIVND in the germline V gene (reference sequence). CDR3: CASQDGGGTEAFF. The CDR3 bases are TGTGCCAGTCAAGACGGAGGGGGTACTGAAGCTTTCTTT.

This clonotype was counted at least ten times. The V and J genes are TRBV15 and TRBJ2-5, with D hard to call. V lost 0 bases and J lost 5, with 13 bases in between. The germline V gene encodes CDR1 LNHNV and CDR2 YYDKDF (reference sequence). This CDR3 spans 15 amino acids. The CDR3 nucleotides are TGTGCCACCAGCAGAGAAGGCCATAAAGTGGAGACCCAGTACTTC. This codes for CATSREGHKVETQYF.

This CDR3 reads CSVELASLLDYEQYF. The CDR3, as DNA: TGCAGCGTAGAACTAGCATCCCTGTTGGACTACGAGCAGTACTTC. This rearrangement joins TRBV29-1 to TRBJ2-7, with D maybe TRBD2 (6 bases). This CDR3 is built from 15 residues. Germline lookup yields CDR1 SQVTM and CDR2 ANQGSEA. Trimming left V 6 bases short and J 3 bases short, with 21 bases between.

The gene calls are TRBV6-5 and TRBJ1-1; D uncertain. V was cut by 2 bases and J by 6 bases, with 16 bases left in between. Germline V gene data show CDR1 as MNHEY and CDR2 as SVGAGI. This CDR3 is 15 amino acids long. The CDR3: CASSYELGFVPEAFF. In nucleotides, the CDR3 is TGTGCCAGCAGTTACGAATTGGGATTCGTTCCTGAAGCTTTCTTT.

This clonotype was found a few times. The chain carries TRBV6-1 and TRBJ1-1, with TRBD1 matching 7 bases. This CDR3 region has 13 residues. Germline CDR1 and CDR2: MNHNS and SASEGT. V lost 4 bases to trimming and J lost 5 bases; unmatched junction nucleotides: 4. CDR3 sequence: CASSGDSRTEAFF. The CDR3 region has the DNA TGTGCCAGCAGTGGGGACAGTCGGACTGAAGCTTTCTTT.

This clonotype was counted at least ten times. This chain's CDR3 is CASSEEKNTGELFF. The CDR3 nucleotides are TGTGCCAGCAGTGAGGAGAAGAACACCGGGGAGCTGTTTTTT. The chain employs TRBV2 and TRBJ2-2; no reliable D call. This CDR3 is 14 amino acids long. V lost 3 bases and J 1 base, leaving 6 bases between the germline ends. Germline values: CDR1 SNHLY, CDR2 FYNNEI.

This clonotype was observed many times. The gene calls are TRBV6-1 and TRBJ1-1; no clear D gene. CDR3 length: 14 residues. The V and J ends lost 6 bases and 4 bases respectively, with 15 bases between them. The V gene's germline CDR1 is MNHNS and CDR2 SASEGT. CDR3 DNA: TGTGCCAGCAGCCTACAGTTCGCGGCCACTGAAGCTTTCTTT. Translating it yields CASSLQFAATEAFF.

A single count supports this clonotype. The V and J genes are TRBV9 and TRBJ1-2; D is uncertain. The CDR3 is 13 residues long. Germline V lookup: CDR1 SGDLS, CDR2 YYNGEE. The V end lost 6 bases, the J end lost 7 bases, and 16 bases lay between the germline ends. The CDR3 DNA follows: TGTGCCAGCACCGAACAGTGGGGAAGTGGCTACACCTTC. Translation: CASTEQWGSGYTF.

This clonotype was seen ten or more times. The V call is TRBV6-2 or TRBV6-3, the J call TRBJ2-2, with D perhaps matching TRBD2 (5 bases). This CDR3 region has 13 residues. Germline V gene lookup returns CDR1 MNHEY and CDR2 SVGEGT. Trimming took off 7 bases at V and 7 bases at J, with 13 bases between the two ends. The CDR3 DNA follows: TGTGCCAGCACCCAGAGCGGCTACGGGGAGCTGTTTTTT. Protein product: CASTQSGYGELFF.